These T cell receptor beta chains were read from a single sample in a study of cytomegalovirus exposure and HLA in healthy donors. The data were produced by immunoSEQ multiplex PCR, yet TCRdb's version contains in-frame clones alone and is incomplete. The table includes about 280,000 clones, 70% to 90% detected once. Sequencing used PBMCs. These receptors all stem from a woman in her late teens or twenties in good health and CMV-seronegative. CDR3s include the opening cysteine and the closing phenylalanine or tryptophan. The D gene is left open where the match is weak. Clone size appears in some rows only: once, few, many, or a class for an expanded clone.

d_gene,v_gene,abundance,j_gene,CDR3nt,CDR3aa
-,TRBV6-5,few,TRBJ1-4,TGTGCCAGCAGTTACTCCGGTCAAGAAAAACTGTTTTTT,CASSYSGQEKLFF
-,TRBV6-6,-,TRBJ2-2,TGTGCCAGCAGATTTGTACTCTCCGGGGAGCTGTTTTTT,CASRFVLSGELFF
-,TRBV10-2,-,TRBJ2-5,TGCGCCAGCAGAGATCCCAAAGCGGCGCTAGAGACCCAGTACTTC,CASRDPKAALETQYF
-,TRBV15,-,TRBJ2-1,TGTGCCACCAGCAGAGATCTAATAGTTAGAAACAATGAGCAGTTCTTC,CATSRDLIVRNNEQFF
-,TRBV28,-,TRBJ2-7,TGTGCCAGCAGTTTGACGGCATGGAGCTCCTACGAGCAGTACTTC,CASSLTAWSSYEQYF
TRBD2,TRBV5-6,-,TRBJ2-4,TGTGCCAGCAGCGTGGCGGGGGGGGCAAAAAACATTCAGTACTTC,CASSVAGGAKNIQYF
-,TRBV5-1,-,TRBJ2-4,TGCGCCAGCAGCTTGGCCCCCCCCGGACGACTAGACGGCATTCAGTACTTC,CASSLAPPGRLDGIQYF
TRBD1,TRBV6-1,-,TRBJ1-1,TGTGCCAGCAGAGCAGGGGGCTTGCGAACTGAAGCTTTCTTT,CASRAGGLRTEAFF
TRBD1,TRBV29-1,-,TRBJ2-7,TGCAGCGCCCCAGTAAAGACAGGGCGAACCTACGAGCAGTACTTC,CSAPVKTGRTYEQYF
-,TRBV19,-,TRBJ1-5,TGTGCCAGTAAAGTGGCGGGGCCCGGGAGGCAGCCCCAGCATTTT,CASKVAGPGRQPQHF
TRBD1,TRBV9,once,TRBJ2-2,TGTGCCAGCAGCTCCCTAAACGACAGGGGGGGGCTGTTTTTT,CASSSLNDRGGLFF
-,TRBV28,once,TRBJ2-6,TGTGCCAGCAGTTCGGGCGGCCACTTGGGGGCGGGGGCCAACGTCCTGACTTTC,CASSSGGHLGAGANVLTF
-,TRBV27,-,TRBJ2-1,TGTGCCAGCAGTTTATTTTTGCCTAGCGCGAAGTTAAATTACAATGAGCAGTTCTTC,CASSLFLPSAKLNYNEQFF
-,TRBV7-3,once,TRBJ1-1,TGTGCCAGCAGCTTAACGGTACTTACTGAAGCTTTCTTT,CASSLTVLTEAFF
TRBD1,TRBV6-5,-,TRBJ1-5,TGTGCCAGCAGCGACAGGGCTTACAATCAGCCCCAGCATTTT,CASSDRAYNQPQHF
TRBD2,TRBV28,-,TRBJ2-2,TGTGCCAGCAGGCGGACTAGCGGGATGGGAAACACCGGGGAGCTGTTTTTT,CASRRTSGMGNTGELFF
TRBD2,TRBV28,few,TRBJ2-7,TGTGCCAGCAGAGCGGGGGGGCCGAGTTACGAGCAGTACTTC,CASRAGGPSYEQYF
-,TRBV7-9,-,TRBJ2-7,TGTGCCAGCAGCTTAGTTCTGGGCGTTTACTCCTACGAGCAGTACTTC,CASSLVLGVYSYEQYF
TRBD2,TRBV9,-,TRBJ2-1,TGTGCCAGCAGCGTAACTAGCGGAGCTTACAATGAGCAGTTCTTC,CASSVTSGAYNEQFF
TRBD1,TRBV11-3,few,TRBJ2-4,TGTGCCAGCAGCTTAGTGGACAGGGGAGGAAACATTCAGTACTTC,CASSLVDRGGNIQYF
-,TRBV2,-,TRBJ1-3,TGTGCCAGCAGTGAGAGCCCGAGCTCTGGAAACACCATATATTTT,CASSESPSSGNTIYF
TRBD1,TRBV28,-,TRBJ2-7,TGTGCCAGCAGACCATACCTCGGACAGGCCTACGAGCAGTACTTC,CASRPYLGQAYEQYF
TRBD2,TRBV29-1,-,TRBJ2-1,TGCAGCGTTGATCGAGGGGGACTAGGGAGGGAGCAGTTCTTC,CSVDRGGLGREQFF
-,TRBV2,-,TRBJ1-5,TGTGCCAGCACTGAGGAGGGACGGTTGAATCAGCCCCAGCATTTT,CASTEEGRLNQPQHF
-,TRBV5-1,-,TRBJ2-7,TGCGCCAGCAGCCCGCTAGGTACCGAGCAGTACTTC,CASSPLGTEQYF
-,TRBV2,-,TRBJ1-1,TGTGCCAGCAGAGGGGATGGTGCTGAAGCTTTCTTT,CASRGDGAEAFF
-,TRBV11-3,once,TRBJ2-2,TGTGCCAGCAGCTTTGGCTCCGGGGAGCTGTTTTTT,CASSFGSGELFF
-,TRBV9,-,TRBJ2-7,TGTGCCAGCAGCGTAGGGGGGGGGCACTACGAGCAGTACTTC,CASSVGGGHYEQYF